One and the same sample provided the 18 T cell receptor beta chains below, sequenced in a study of cytomegalovirus exposure and HLA in healthy donors. The PCR used 60 Vbeta and 13 Jbeta primers. This table comes from immunoSEQ multiplex PCR, and its TCRdb copy is limited to in-frame clones, with some not included. The table lists 170,000 or so clones, less than 90% of them singletons, with about 0.4% in the top ten. Sequenced input: PBMCs. The receptors originated from a boy aged 2 to 10 in good health and CMV-seronegative.

This clone showed up just a few times. CDR3 in amino acids: CASSQGTEKLFF. Here the CDR3 DNA reads TGTGCCAGTTCACAGGGGACTGAAAAACTGTTTTTT. The rearrangement joins TRBV2 to TRBJ1-4, with 7 bases aligning to TRBD1. J lost 7 bases, V lost 9 bases, and 5 bases had no gene match. The CDR3 covers 12 residues. Germline V gene lookup returns CDR1 SNHLY and CDR2 FYNNEI. The full variable domain, rest sourced from reference TRBV2 and TRBJ1-4, is EPEVTQTPSHQVTQMGQEVILRCVPISNHLYFYWYRQILGQKVEFLVSFYNNEISEKSEIFDDQFSVERPDGSNFTLKIRSTKLEDSAMYFCASSQGTEKLFFGSGTQLSVL.

The J gene is TRBJ2-7, the V gene TRBV10-3; 9 nucleotides agree with TRBD1. Germline V CDR1 and CDR2: ENHRY, SYGVKD. V shed 7 bases and J 7 bases; nucleotides not matched to a gene: 14. The length of the CDR3 is 15 residues. CDR3 loop: CAINTQGASFNEQYF. The CDR3 nucleotides read TGTGCCATCAACACACAGGGGGCAAGTTTTAATGAGCAGTACTTC.

Concerning this clone itself: Within the sample, other DNA sequences also encode this same CDR3. The rearrangement links TRBV5-1 to TRBJ2-1; 10 nucleotides line up with TRBD2. CDR1 and CDR2 from the germline V gene are SGHRS and YFSETQ. V gave up 0 bases and J gave up 9 bases; unmatched junction bases: 6. The CDR3 runs to 15 residues. The CDR3 nucleotides are TGCGCCAGCAGCTTGGGGTTAGCGGGAGGTGGTGAGCAGTTCTTC. Its translation: CASSLGLAGGGEQFF. Complete variable domain (other parts from reference TRBV5-1 and TRBJ2-1): KAGVTQTPRYLIKTRGQQVTLSCSPISGHRSVSWYQQTPGQGLQFLFEYFSETQRNKGNFPGRFSGRQFSNSRSEMNVSTLELGDSALYLCASSLGLAGGGEQFFGPGTRLTVL.

This chain links TRBV2 with TRBJ1-5; maybe TRBD1 (5 bases). The CDR3 sequence is 15 residues long. From germline, CDR1 is SNHLY and CDR2 FYNNEI. Trimming removed 7 bases at V and 4 bases at J, with 17 bases between. The CDR3 protein is CASNRDRGLNQPQHF. The CDR3 DNA is TGTGCCAGCAACAGAGACAGAGGCCTTAATCAGCCCCAGCATTTT.

The chain employs TRBV29-1 and TRBJ1-1; D possibly corresponds to TRBD1 (5 bases). CDR1 and CDR2 from the germline V gene are SQVTM and ANQGSEA. CDR3 length: 13 residues. V lost 3 bases and J 1 base, leaving 9 bases between the germline ends. For the CDR3, the DNA is TGCAGCGTTGACGGGGGAAGGAACACTGAAGCTTTCTTT. As protein: CSVDGGRNTEAFF.

The genes are TRBV15 and TRBJ2-7, with 8 bases lining up with TRBD2. The CDR3 loop spans 14 amino acids. CDR1 and CDR2 (germline): LNHNV, YYDKDF (reference sequence). The junction had 9 bases not matched to a gene; V was cut back by 5 bases and J by 6 bases. The CDR3 protein is CATSQRAGDSEQYF. Written as DNA, the CDR3 is TGTGCCACCAGCCAGAGAGCGGGAGATTCCGAGCAGTACTTC.

The CDR3 is CASSLPGHSSGNTIYF. The CDR3 coding sequence is TGTGCCAGCAGCTTACCGGGACACAGCTCTGGAAACACCATATATTTT. The J gene is TRBJ1-3, the V gene TRBV5-6, with D maybe TRBD1 (6 bases). Germline V CDR1 and CDR2: SGHDT, YYEEEE. The CDR3 contains 16 residues. V was pared by 2 bases and J by 0 bases, with 12 bases between.

This sequence joins TRBV2 and TRBJ2-1; 7 nucleotides line up with TRBD2. The CDR3 length is 17 residues. V shed 1 base, J shed 6 bases, and the junction held 12 bases outside the gene matches. Germline assignment: CDR1 SNHLY and CDR2 FYNNEI. The CDR3 protein is CASSEVIVASGRNEQFF. Written as DNA, the CDR3 is TGTGCCAGCAGTGAAGTAATTGTGGCTAGCGGCCGCAATGAGCAGTTCTTC.

CDR3 sequence: CASYRTGLGSDTQYF. For the CDR3, the DNA is TGTGCCAGCTACAGGACAGGGTTGGGGTCAGATACGCAGTATTTT. The rearrangement joins TRBV28 to TRBJ2-3; 8 nucleotides match TRBD1. The junction had 11 bases not matched to a gene; V was cut back by 8 bases and J by 4 bases. The CDR3 is made up of 15 amino acids. CDR1 and CDR2 from the germline V gene are MDHEN and SYDVKM.

The chain combines TRBV5-4 with TRBJ2-7, with D tentatively TRBD2 (7 bases). The CDR3 has 16 amino acids. The V end was cut by 0 bases, the J end by 0 bases, with 13 bases between. Per the germline V gene, CDR1 is SGHNT and CDR2 is YYREEE (reference sequence). As DNA, the CDR3 is TGTGCCAGCAGCTTGGGGGGGGGCACTAGCTCCTACGAGCAGTACTTC. Its translation is CASSLGGGTSSYEQYF.

Comment on this clone: A junction end diverges from the germline sequence, so it may reflect a read error. V is TRBV10-3 and J is TRBJ2-3; no reliable D call. Per germline, CDR1 ENHRY and CDR2 SYGVKD. There are 12 residues in the CDR3. Here the CDR3 reads CAISDSSTPLFF. The CDR3 coding sequence is TGTGCCATCAGTGACAGTAGCACCCCCCTTTTTTTT.

This chain links TRBV21-1 with TRBJ1-1. TRBV21-1 is a pseudogene segment. CDR3 length: 16 residues. CDR3: CASSPSGGEEDTEAFF. The CDR3 DNA sequence: TGTGCCAGCAGCCCCTCGGGGGGAGAGGAGGACACTGAAGCTTTCTTT.

V is TRBV30 and J is TRBJ2-2, with a tentative D call TRBD2 (5 bases). CDR1 and CDR2 from the germline V gene are GTSNPN and SVGIG (reference sequence). The CDR3 is 14 residues long. V shed 4 bases and J shed 6 bases, with 15 bases lying between them. The DNA for the CDR3 is TGTGCCTGGATCGACGGGAATTCGGCCGGGGAGCTGTTTTTT. It yields the protein CAWIDGNSAGELFF.

This clone occurred once. The V and J genes are TRBV28 and TRBJ1-3, with D maybe TRBD1 (6 bases). The CDR3 sequence is 16 residues long. Germline CDR1 is MDHEN and CDR2 is SYDVKM. Trimming took off 7 bases at V and 2 bases at J, with 18 bases between the two ends. Here the CDR3 reads CASTLGGQITGNTIYF. CDR3 bases: TGTGCCAGCACTTTGGGGGGGCAGATAACTGGAAACACCATATATTTT.

The chain combines TRBV5-1 with TRBJ1-1; tentative D call: TRBD1 (6 bases). This CDR3 is 15 amino acids long. Trimming took off 6 bases at V and 4 bases at J, with 19 bases between the two ends. Germline CDR1 is SGHRS and CDR2 is YFSETQ. As DNA, the CDR3 is TGCGCCAGCAATCCTACAGGGTATCGGGTCACTGAAGCTTTCTTT. Encoded protein: CASNPTGYRVTEAFF.

This rearrangement joins TRBV6-1 to TRBJ1-1; D uncertain. The CDR3 spans 14 residues. Germline CDR1 reads MNHNS; CDR2 reads SASEGT. Trimming shortened V by 8 bases and J by 1 base, and 14 bases separated the two germline ends. The CDR3 coding sequence is TGTGCCAGCCACGTCTTGAGAGGGAACACTGAAGCTTTCTTT. This codes for CASHVLRGNTEAFF.

The chain links TRBV19 to TRBJ1-1; D remains ambiguous. Germline CDR1 and CDR2: LNHDA and SQIVND (reference sequence). The CDR3 sequence is 15 residues long. The V and J ends lost 3 bases and 5 bases respectively, with 16 bases between them. The CDR3 coding sequence is TGTGCCAGTAGTATTCATGGGGAGCGAGGGACTGAAGCTTTCTTT. Translating gives CASSIHGERGTEAFF.

This clone was picked up one time. J is TRBJ2-5 and V is TRBV11-2; TRBD2 matches 8 bases. The trim removed 2 bases at V and 3 bases at J, leaving 5 bases unmatched. The CDR3 covers 15 residues. Looked up from germline, CDR1 is SGHAT and CDR2 is FQNNGV. As DNA, the CDR3 is TGTGCCAGCAGCTTATCAGCGGGAGTAAAAGAGACCCAGTACTTC. Protein: CASSLSAGVKETQYF. The complete variable domain, with remaining parts taken from reference TRBV11-2 and TRBJ2-5, reads EAGVAQSPRYKIIEKRQSVAFWCNPISGHATLYWYQQILGQGPKLLIQFQNNGVVDDSQLPKDRFSAERLKGVDSTLKIQPAKLEDSAVYLCASSLSAGVKETQYFGPGTRLLVL.